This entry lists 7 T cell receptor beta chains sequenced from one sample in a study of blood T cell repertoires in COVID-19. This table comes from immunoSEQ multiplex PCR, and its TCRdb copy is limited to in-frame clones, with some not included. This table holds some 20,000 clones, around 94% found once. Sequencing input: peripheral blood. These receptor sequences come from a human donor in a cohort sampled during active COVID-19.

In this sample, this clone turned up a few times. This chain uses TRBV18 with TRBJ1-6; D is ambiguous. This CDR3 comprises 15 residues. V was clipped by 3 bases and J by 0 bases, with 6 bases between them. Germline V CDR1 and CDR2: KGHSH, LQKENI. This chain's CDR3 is CASSPGSSYNSPLHF. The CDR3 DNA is TGTGCCAGCTCACCCGGGAGCTCCTATAATTCACCCCTCCACTTT.

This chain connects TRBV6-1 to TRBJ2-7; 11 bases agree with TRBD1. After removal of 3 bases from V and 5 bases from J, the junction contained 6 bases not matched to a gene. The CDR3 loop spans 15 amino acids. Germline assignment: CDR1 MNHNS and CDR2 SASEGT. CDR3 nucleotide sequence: TGTGCCAGCAGTGATCCCGGGACAGGGGGGAACGAGCAGTACTTC. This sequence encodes CASSDPGTGGNEQYF.

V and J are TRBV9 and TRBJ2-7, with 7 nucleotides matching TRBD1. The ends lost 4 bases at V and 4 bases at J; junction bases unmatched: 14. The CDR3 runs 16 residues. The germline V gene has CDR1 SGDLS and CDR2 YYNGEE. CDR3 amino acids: CASSPSSGTVNYEQYF. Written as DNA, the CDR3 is TGTGCCAGCAGCCCGAGCTCCGGGACAGTTAATTACGAGCAGTACTTC.

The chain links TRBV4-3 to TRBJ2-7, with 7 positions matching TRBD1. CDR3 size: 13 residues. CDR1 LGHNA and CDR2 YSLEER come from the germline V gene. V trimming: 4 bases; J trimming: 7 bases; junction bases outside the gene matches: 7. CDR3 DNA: TGCGCCAGCAGCCTAGACAGGGTCGGAGAGCAGTACTTC. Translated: CASSLDRVGEQYF.

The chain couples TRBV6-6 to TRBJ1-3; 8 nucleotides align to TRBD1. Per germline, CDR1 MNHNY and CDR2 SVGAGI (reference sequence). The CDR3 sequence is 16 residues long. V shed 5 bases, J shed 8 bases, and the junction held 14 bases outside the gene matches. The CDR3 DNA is TGTGCCAGCAGTCCTAAACCCGACAGGGGCAGGGACACCATATATTTT. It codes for CASSPKPDRGRDTIYF.

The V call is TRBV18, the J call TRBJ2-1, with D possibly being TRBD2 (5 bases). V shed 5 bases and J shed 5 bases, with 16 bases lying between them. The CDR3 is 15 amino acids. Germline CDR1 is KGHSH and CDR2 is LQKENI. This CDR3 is CASSWQDSTNNEQFF. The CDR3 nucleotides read TGTGCCAGCTCATGGCAGGACTCAACAAACAATGAGCAGTTCTTC.

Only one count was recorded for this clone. In DNA, the CDR3 is TGTGCCAGCAGAAACAGAGCAGTTAATTCACCCCTCCACTTT. This codes for CASRNRAVNSPLHF. The chain links TRBV2 to TRBJ1-6, with D uncertain. V lost 6 bases, J lost 6 bases, and 12 bases lay in between. This CDR3 has 14 amino acids. From germline, CDR1 is SNHLY and CDR2 FYNNEI.